These 7 T cell receptor beta chains were all obtained from the same sample, sequenced in a study of T cell changes during pregnancy in multiple sclerosis. Here immunoSEQ multiplex PCR was the method, and the copy in TCRdb shows in-frame clones only, minus some. The table has 26,000 or so clones, roughly 89% seen once. Material: CD8+ T cells from peripheral blood mononuclear cells, obtained in the second trimester of pregnancy. These receptors all stem from a female donor with multiple sclerosis, enrolled in a pregnancy study.

This rearrangement joins TRBV19 to TRBJ2-3; D call uncertain. The CDR3 sequence is 13 residues long. Per germline, CDR1 LNHDA and CDR2 SQIVND (reference sequence). Trimming stripped 4 bases from V and 0 bases from J, with 5 bases between. The CDR3 DNA reads TGTGCCAGTAGTAGACTGAGCACAGATACGCAGTATTTT. Amino acids: CASSRLSTDTQYF.

The chain combines TRBV7-3 with TRBJ2-1; tentatively, D is TRBD1 (5 bases). This CDR3 has 13 residues. Germline V gene sequence: CDR1 SGHTA, CDR2 FQGTGA. The V end was cut by 5 bases, the J end by 4 bases, with 9 bases between. For the CDR3, the DNA is TGTGCCAGCAGCACGACAGTTTACAATGAGCAGTTCTTC. Translated: CASSTTVYNEQFF.

The chain couples TRBV7-9 to TRBJ2-4, with 11 bases matching TRBD2. This CDR3 contains 15 residues. Losses at the gene ends were 3 bases for V and 5 bases for J; bases not matched to a gene: 3. Germline assignment: CDR1 SEHNR and CDR2 FQNEAQ (reference sequence). The CDR3 region has the DNA TGTGCCAGCAGCTTCCAGGGACTAGCGGAAAACATTCAGTACTTC. Translated, it gives CASSFQGLAENIQYF.

The rearrangement uses TRBV28 and TRBJ1-2; 11 nucleotides match TRBD1. Losses at the gene ends were 10 bases for V and 4 bases for J; bases not matched to a gene: 8. In germline, CDR1 is MDHEN, CDR2 SYDVKM. The CDR3 covers 14 residues. The CDR3 loop reads CATETGTGGYGYTF. CDR3 nucleotides: TGTGCCACGGAAACCGGGACAGGGGGCTATGGCTACACCTTC.

This chain connects TRBV27 to TRBJ1-1; no reliable D call. In germline, CDR1 is MNHEY, CDR2 SMNVEV (reference sequence). CDR3 length: 11 amino acids. Trimming removed 8 bases from V and 5 bases from J, with 9 bases in between. The chain's CDR3 is CASYRRTEAFF. The CDR3 DNA follows: TGTGCCAGCTATAGGAGGACTGAAGCTTTCTTT.

The chain couples TRBV7-9 to TRBJ2-2; D might be TRBD2 (6 bases). Germline V lookup: CDR1 SEHNR, CDR2 FQNEAQ (reference sequence). This CDR3 comprises 16 residues. Between the trimmed V and J ends, which lost 8 bases and 4 bases, there was a span of 20 bases. DNA for the CDR3: TGTGCCAGCGTCCTCGGGAGAGGGCTCGTCACCGGGGAGCTGTTTTTT. This encodes CASVLGRGLVTGELFF.

The CDR3 DNA reads TGTGCCAGCGAACAGGGTGGCACAGATACGCAGTATTTT. This encodes CASEQGGTDTQYF. The chain joins TRBV7-9 to TRBJ2-3, with D perhaps TRBD1 (6 bases). The CDR3 length is 13 residues. Germline lookup yields CDR1 SEHNR and CDR2 FQNEAQ (reference sequence). V was clipped by 8 bases and J by 1 base, with 10 bases between them.